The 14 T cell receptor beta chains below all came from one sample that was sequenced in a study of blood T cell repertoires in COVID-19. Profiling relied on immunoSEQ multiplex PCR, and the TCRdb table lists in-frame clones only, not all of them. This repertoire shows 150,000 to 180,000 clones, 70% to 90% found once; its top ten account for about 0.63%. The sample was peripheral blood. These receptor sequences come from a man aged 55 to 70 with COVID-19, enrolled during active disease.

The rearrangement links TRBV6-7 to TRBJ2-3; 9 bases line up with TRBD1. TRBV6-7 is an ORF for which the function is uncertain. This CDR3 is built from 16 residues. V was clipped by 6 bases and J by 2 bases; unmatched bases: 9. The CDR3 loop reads CASSLSTGGYTDTQYF. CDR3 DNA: TGTGCCAGCAGCCTTTCGACAGGGGGATACACAGATACGCAGTATTTT.

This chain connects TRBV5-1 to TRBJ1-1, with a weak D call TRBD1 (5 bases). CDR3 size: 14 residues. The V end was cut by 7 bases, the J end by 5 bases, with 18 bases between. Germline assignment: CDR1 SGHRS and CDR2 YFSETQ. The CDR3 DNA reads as TGCGCCAGCGCCCTAGAAGGAGGGGTAACTGAAGCTTTCTTT. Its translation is CASALEGGVTEAFF.

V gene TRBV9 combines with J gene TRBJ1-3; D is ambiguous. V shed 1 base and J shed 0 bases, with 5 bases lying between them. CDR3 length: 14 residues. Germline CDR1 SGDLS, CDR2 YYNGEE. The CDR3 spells CASSVLDSGNTIYF. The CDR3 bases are TGTGCCAGCAGCGTACTAGACTCTGGAAACACCATATATTTT.

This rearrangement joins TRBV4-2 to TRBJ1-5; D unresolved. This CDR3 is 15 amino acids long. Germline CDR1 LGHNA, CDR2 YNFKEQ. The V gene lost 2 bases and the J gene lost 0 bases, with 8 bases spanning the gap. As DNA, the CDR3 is TGTGCCAGCAGCCAAATGTCGTATAGCAATCAGCCCCAGCATTTT. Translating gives CASSQMSYSNQPQHF.

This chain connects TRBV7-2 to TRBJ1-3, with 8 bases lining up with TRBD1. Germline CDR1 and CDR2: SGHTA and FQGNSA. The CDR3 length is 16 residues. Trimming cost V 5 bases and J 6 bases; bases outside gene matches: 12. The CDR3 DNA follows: TGTGCCAGCAGCCAGGGGGCAGGGCGGCATGAAAACACCATATATTTT. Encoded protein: CASSQGAGRHENTIYF.

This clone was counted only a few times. The CDR3 DNA sequence: TGTGCCAGCCGACAGGGGTTAGGTTCACCCCTCCACTTT. It yields the protein CASRQGLGSPLHF. The chain joins TRBV6-4 to TRBJ1-6, with 8 bases that match TRBD1. CDR3 length: 13 residues. V was clipped by 8 bases and J by 9 bases; unmatched bases: 6. Looked up from germline, CDR1 is MRHNA and CDR2 is SNTAGT.

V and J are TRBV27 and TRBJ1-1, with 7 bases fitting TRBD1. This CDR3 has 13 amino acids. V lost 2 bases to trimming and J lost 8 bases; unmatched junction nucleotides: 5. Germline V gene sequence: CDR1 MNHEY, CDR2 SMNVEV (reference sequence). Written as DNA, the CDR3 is TGTGCCAGCAGTTTAGACAGGGTCGGGGAAGCTTTCTTT. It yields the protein CASSLDRVGEAFF.

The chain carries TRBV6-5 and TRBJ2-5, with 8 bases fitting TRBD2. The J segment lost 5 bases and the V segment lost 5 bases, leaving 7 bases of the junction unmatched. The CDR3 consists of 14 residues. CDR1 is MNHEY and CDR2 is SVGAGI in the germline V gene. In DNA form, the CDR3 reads TGTGCCAGCAGTCTCTTAGCGGGAATGGAGACCCAGTACTTC. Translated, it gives CASSLLAGMETQYF.

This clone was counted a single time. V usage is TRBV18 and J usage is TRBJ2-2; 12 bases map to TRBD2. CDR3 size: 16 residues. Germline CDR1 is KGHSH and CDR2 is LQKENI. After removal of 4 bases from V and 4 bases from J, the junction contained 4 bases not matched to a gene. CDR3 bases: TGTGCCAGCTCACTCCAGACTAGCGGGGGCACCGGGGAGCTGTTTTTT. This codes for CASSLQTSGGTGELFF.

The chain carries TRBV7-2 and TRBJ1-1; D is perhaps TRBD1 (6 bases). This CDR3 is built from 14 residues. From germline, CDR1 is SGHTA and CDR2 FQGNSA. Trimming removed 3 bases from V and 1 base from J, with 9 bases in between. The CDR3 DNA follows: TGTGCCAGCAGCTTTCGACAGGAGAACACTGAAGCTTTCTTT. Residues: CASSFRQENTEAFF.

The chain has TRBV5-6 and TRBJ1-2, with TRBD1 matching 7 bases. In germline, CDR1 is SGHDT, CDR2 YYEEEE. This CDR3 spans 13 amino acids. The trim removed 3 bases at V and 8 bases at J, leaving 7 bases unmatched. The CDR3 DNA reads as TGTGCCAGCAGCTCTACAGGGGATAACGGCTACACCTTC. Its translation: CASSSTGDNGYTF.

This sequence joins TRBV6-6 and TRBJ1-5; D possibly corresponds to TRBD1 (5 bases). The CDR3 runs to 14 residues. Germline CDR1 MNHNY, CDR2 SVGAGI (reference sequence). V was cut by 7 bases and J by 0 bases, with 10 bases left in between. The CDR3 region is CASTADSSNQPQHF. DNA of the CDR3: TGTGCCAGCACCGCTGACAGTAGCAATCAGCCCCAGCATTTT.

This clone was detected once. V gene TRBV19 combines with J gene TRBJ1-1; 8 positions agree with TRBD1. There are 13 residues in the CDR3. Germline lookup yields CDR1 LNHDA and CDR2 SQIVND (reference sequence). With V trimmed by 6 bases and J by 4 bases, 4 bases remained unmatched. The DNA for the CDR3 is TGTGCCAGTAGCAGTGGGACAGGCACTGAAGCTTTCTTT. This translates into CASSSGTGTEAFF.

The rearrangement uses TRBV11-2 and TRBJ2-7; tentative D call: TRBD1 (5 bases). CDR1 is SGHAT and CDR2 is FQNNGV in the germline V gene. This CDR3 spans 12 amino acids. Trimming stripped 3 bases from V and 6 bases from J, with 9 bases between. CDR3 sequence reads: CASSFDRGEQYF. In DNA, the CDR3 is TGTGCCAGCAGCTTTGATAGGGGCGAGCAGTACTTC.